This TCR beta chain was identified in a study of blood T cell repertoires in COVID-19. Overall study: Material from acute and convalescent COVID-19 was sourced from the United States, Italy and Spain. T cells, B-cell-depleted T cells, or PBMCs provided the cDNA or gDNA that served as material.

CDR1 SGHVS and CDR2 FQNEAQ come from the germline V gene. The length of the CDR3 is 13 residues. About this clone: Compared with germline, one end of the junction differs, possibly owing to a read error.

Source study methods: Amplification from reference gene primers served as the basis for estimated nucleated cell counts. Sequencing used immunoSEQ multiplex PCR; TCRdb keeps in-frame clones, though not all of them. V and J calls and clone size come straight from that table; D and trimming were deduced from the DNA. This sample has more than 70,000 clones, with around nine tenths found just once. The V gene is TRBV7-8, the J gene TRBJ1-2, with 7 bases identical to TRBD1. The sequencing sample was made of peripheral blood. The source is a man at least 80 years old with active or convalescent COVID-19. CDR3 protein: CASSLRPGQACSF. In nucleotides, the CDR3 is TGTGCCAGCAGCCTAAGGCCAGGACAGGCCTGCTCCTTC. The full variable domain, with the rest looked up from reference TRBV7-8 and TRBJ1-2, is GAGVSQSPRYKVAKRGQDVALRCDPISGHVSLFWYQQALGQGPEFLTYFQNEAQLDKSGLPSDRFFAERPEGSVSTLKIQRTQQEDSAVYLCASSLRPGQACSFGSGTRLTVV.